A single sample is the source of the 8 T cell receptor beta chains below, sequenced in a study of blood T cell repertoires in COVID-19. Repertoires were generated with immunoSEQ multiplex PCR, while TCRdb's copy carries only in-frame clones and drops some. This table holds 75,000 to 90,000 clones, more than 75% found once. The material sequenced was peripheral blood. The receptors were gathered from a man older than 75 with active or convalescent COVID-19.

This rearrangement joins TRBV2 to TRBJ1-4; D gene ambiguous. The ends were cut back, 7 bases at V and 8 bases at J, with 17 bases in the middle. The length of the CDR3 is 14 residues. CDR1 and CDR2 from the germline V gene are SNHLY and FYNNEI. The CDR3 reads CASNVGGLREKLFF. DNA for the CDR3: TGTGCCAGCAACGTAGGAGGGCTCCGCGAAAAACTGTTTTTT.

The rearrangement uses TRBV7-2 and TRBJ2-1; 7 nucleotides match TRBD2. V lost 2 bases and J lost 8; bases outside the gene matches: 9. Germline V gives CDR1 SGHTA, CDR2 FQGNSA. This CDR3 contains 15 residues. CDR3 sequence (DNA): TGTGCCAGCAGCTTACTTAAGGGAGGGGTGGATGAGCAGTTCTTC. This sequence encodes CASSLLKGGVDEQFF.

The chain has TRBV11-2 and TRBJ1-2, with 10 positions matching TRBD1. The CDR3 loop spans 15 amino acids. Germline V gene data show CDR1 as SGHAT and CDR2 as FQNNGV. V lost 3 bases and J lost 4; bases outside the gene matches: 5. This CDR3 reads CASSFGTGVIYGYTF. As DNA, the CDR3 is TGTGCCAGCAGCTTCGGGACAGGGGTAATCTATGGCTACACCTTC.

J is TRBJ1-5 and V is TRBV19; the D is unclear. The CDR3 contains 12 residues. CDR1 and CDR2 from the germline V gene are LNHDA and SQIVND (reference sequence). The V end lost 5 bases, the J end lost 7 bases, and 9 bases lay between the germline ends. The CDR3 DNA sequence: TGTGCCAGTAGTGCCGGGAGGCAGCCCCAGCATTTT. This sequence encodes CASSAGRQPQHF.

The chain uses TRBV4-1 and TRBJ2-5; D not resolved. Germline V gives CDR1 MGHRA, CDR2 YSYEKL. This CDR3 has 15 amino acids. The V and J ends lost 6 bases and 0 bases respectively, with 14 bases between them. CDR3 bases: TGCGCCAGCAGTCGAGTCACAGAGTACCAAGAGACCCAGTACTTC. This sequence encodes CASSRVTEYQETQYF.

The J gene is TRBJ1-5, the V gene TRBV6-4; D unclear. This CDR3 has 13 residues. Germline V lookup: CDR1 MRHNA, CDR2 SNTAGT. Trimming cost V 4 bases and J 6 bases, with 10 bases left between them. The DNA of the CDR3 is TGTGCCAGCAGTGGCGAGTCAGGTCAGCCCCAGCATTTT. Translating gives CASSGESGQPQHF.

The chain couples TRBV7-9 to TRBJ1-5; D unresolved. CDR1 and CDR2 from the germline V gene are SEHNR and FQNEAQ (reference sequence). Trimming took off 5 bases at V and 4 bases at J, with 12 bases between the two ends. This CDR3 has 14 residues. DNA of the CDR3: TGTGCCAGCAGCGCGGGAGGACGTAATCAGCCCCAGCATTTT. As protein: CASSAGGRNQPQHF.

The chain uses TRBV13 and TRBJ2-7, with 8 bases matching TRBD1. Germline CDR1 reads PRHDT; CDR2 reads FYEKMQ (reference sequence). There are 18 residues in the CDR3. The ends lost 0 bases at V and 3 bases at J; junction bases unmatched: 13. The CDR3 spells CASSLGQTGQGGGYEQYV. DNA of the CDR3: TGTGCCAGCAGCTTAGGGCAGACCGGACAGGGAGGCGGCTACGAGCAGTACGTC.